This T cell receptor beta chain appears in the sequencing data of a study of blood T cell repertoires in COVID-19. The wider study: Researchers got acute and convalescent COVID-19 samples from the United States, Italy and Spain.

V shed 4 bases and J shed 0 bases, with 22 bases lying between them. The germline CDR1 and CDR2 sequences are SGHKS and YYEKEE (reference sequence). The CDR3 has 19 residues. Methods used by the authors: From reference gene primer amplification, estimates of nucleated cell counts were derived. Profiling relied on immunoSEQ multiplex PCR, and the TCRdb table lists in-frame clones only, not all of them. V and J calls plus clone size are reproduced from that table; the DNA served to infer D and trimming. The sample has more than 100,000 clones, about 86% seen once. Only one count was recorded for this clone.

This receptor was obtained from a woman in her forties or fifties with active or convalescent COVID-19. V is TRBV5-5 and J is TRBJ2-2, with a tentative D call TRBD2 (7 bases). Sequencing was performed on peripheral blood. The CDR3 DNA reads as TGTGCCAGCAGCCGGGAGGTGGGACAACTGACCCCGAACACCGGGGAGCTGTTTTTT. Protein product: CASSREVGQLTPNTGELFF. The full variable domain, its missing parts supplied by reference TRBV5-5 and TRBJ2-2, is DAGVTQSPTHLIKTRGQQVTLRCSPISGHKSVSWYQQVLGQGPQFIFQYYEKEERGRGNFPDRFSARQFPNYSSELNVNALLLGDSALYLCASSREVGQLTPNTGELFFGEGSRLTVL.